This TCR beta chain was recovered during a study of CD8 T cells in Susac syndrome. Across the whole study: Among the sequenced Susac syndrome patients, roughly 6 had active disease while eight or nine were in remission.

The CDR3 has 14 amino acids. V was clipped by 0 bases and J by 4 bases, with 11 bases between them. Germline V gene sequence: CDR1 SGHRS, CDR2 YFSETQ. The RNA, about 0.45 to 1 ug, was put through reverse transcription using random hexamers. TCRdb recomputed calls from the immunoSEQ multiplex PCR reads with MiXCR, one row per CDR3 protein. Found here are 95,000 to 150,000 distinct CDR3 sequences, roughly 95% of them singletons; the top ten hold less than 0.15%. V gene TRBV5-1 combines with J gene TRBJ2-7; D remains unclear. This TCR was sampled from a human donor with Susac syndrome. Sample: CD4+ T cells from PBMCs. The CDR3 loop reads CASSLVKGSYEQYF. In nucleotides, the CDR3 is TGCGCCAGCAGCTTGGTAAAGGGTTCGTACGAGCAGTACTTC.